This T cell receptor beta chain was captured by sequencing in a study of blood T cells in healthy people across ages. Findings and caveats of the study: Estimated diversity, derived from one million T cells, was regarded as an underestimate. Compared with aged donors, long-lived donors showed fewer expanded clones, suggesting selection.

Peripheral blood was drawn, ten milliliters per donor. The second PCR ran about 6 to 11 cycles with a sample-barcoded 5' primer and J-beta primers. TCRdb passed the 5' RACE reads through MiXCR, listing each CDR3 protein once. The sample holds roughly 800,000 distinct CDR3 sequences; roughly 64% are singletons and the top ten take 22%. Concerning this clonotype: As yet, its antigen is unknown. Relative to the germline gene, one junction end is altered; a read error may explain this.

The CDR3 has 12 amino acids. Germline CDR1 KGHSH, CDR2 LQKENI. Sequencing was done on a sample of blood. The chain recombines TRBV18 with TRBJ1-1; D remains unclear. The receptor comes from a man younger than 45 in good health. The CDR3 DNA follows: TGTGCCAGCTCACCACGGGCGACTGAAGTTTTCTTT. Its translation is CASSPRATEVFF.